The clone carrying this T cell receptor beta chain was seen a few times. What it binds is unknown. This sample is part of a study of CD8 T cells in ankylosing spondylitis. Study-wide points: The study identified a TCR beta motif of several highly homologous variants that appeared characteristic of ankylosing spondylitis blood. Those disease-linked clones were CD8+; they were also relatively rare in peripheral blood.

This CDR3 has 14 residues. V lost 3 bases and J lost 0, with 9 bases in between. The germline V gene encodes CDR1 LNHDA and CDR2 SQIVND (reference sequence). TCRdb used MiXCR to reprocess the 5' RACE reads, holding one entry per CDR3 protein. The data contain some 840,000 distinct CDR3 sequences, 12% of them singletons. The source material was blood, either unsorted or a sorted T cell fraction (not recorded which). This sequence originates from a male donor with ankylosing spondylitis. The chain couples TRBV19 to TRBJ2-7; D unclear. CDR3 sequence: CASSINWDSYEQYF. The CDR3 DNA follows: TGTGCCAGTAGTATTAACTGGGACTCCTACGAGCAGTACTTC.